These T cell receptor beta chains were read from a single sample in a study of T cell responses to AZD1222 COVID-19 vaccine. Some clones are missing from TCRdb's copy, which holds only in-frame ones; the method was immunoSEQ multiplex PCR. The data hold about 150,000 clones, with around 88% observed a single time. The source was peripheral blood, collected on day 0 of MenACWY control vaccination. These TCRs come from an adult in good health. Each CDR3 is given with its conserved first and last residue. D genes are given only for firm matches. Only some rows state a clone size, as once, few, many or a class for expanded clones.

NA TRBJ2-7 NA TRBV27 CASSFRTVGEQYF TGTGCCAGCAGTTTTCGGACAGTGGGGGAGCAGTACTTC
NA TRBJ1-2 NA TRBV15 CATSEGTNYGYTF TGTGCCACCAGCGAGGGGACTAACTATGGCTACACCTTC
TRBD1 TRBJ1-4 NA TRBV7-9 CASSLRDSNEKLFF TGTGCCAGCAGCTTAAGGGACAGTAATGAAAAACTGTTTTTT
TRBD1 TRBJ1-5 NA TRBV30 CAWSQGVQPQHF TGTGCCTGGAGTCAGGGGGTGCAGCCCCAGCATTTT
NA TRBJ1-2 NA TRBV6-6 CASTQRGTASNYGYTF TGTGCCAGCACTCAGAGGGGAACAGCCTCTAACTATGGCTACACCTTC
TRBD2 TRBJ2-3 NA TRBV7-2 CASSRWRGVTDTQYF TGTGCCAGCAGCCGTTGGCGGGGGGTCACAGATACGCAGTATTTT
NA TRBJ1-1 NA TRBV7-9 CASSIDRPNTEAFF TGTGCCAGCAGCATTGACAGGCCAAACACTGAAGCTTTCTTT
NA TRBJ1-2 NA TRBV4-1 CASSYAGRRPAGYGYTF TGCGCCAGCAGTTACGCGGGACGGCGCCCGGCTGGCTATGGCTACACCTTC
NA TRBJ1-3 NA TRBV5-1 CASRGTASGNTIYF TGCGCCAGCAGAGGGACGGCATCTGGAAACACCATATATTTT
TRBD1 TRBJ2-7 NA TRBV19 CASSRKNLAGQGNYEQYF TGTGCCAGTAGTCGGAAAAATCTTGCGGGACAGGGGAACTACGAGCAGTACTTC
NA TRBJ1-2 NA TRBV9 CASSVGGRVSSYGYTF TGTGCCAGCAGCGTAGGAGGGAGAGTCAGTTCCTATGGCTACACCTTC
TRBD1 TRBJ1-4 NA TRBV6-5 CASRKQGAGEKLFF TGTGCCAGCAGAAAACAGGGGGCGGGTGAAAAACTGTTTTTT
NA TRBJ1-1 NA TRBV7-2 CASSLVPSLNTEAFF TGTGCCAGCAGCTTAGTACCCTCCCTGAACACTGAAGCTTTCTTT
NA TRBJ1-1 NA TRBV5-1 CASSPSGVGTEAFF TGCGCCAGCAGCCCATCGGGGGTCGGTACTGAAGCTTTCTTT
TRBD1 TRBJ1-2 NA TRBV6-2/TRBV6-3 CASSYSQGALGYTF TGTGCCAGCAGTTACTCGCAGGGGGCGCTTGGCTACACCTTC
TRBD1 TRBJ2-5 few TRBV11-3 CASSLYPTGVGETQYF TGTGCCAGCAGCTTATACCCGACAGGGGTAGGGGAGACCCAGTACTTC
NA TRBJ1-6 few TRBV6-5 CASSSKPVDSPLHF TGTGCCAGCAGCTCCAAGCCGGTGGATTCACCCCTCCACTTT
TRBD1 TRBJ1-2 NA TRBV9 CASSLSDRGGRYTF TGTGCCAGCAGCCTCTCGGACAGGGGCGGACGCTACACCTTC
TRBD1 TRBJ2-6 NA TRBV5-5 CASSLGTGGISGANVLTF TGTGCCAGCAGCTTGGGGACAGGGGGTATTTCTGGGGCCAACGTCCTGACTTTC
NA TRBJ1-1 NA TRBV4-3 CASSQGSTGSTEAFF TGCGCCAGCAGCCAGGGGAGCACAGGGAGCACTGAAGCTTTCTTT
NA TRBJ1-1 NA TRBV6-5 CASSSGPNTEAFF TGTGCCAGCAGTTCGGGACCGAACACTGAAGCTTTCTTT
NA TRBJ2-5 NA TRBV7-2 CASSFDRFQETQYF TGTGCCAGCAGCTTCGATCGCTTTCAAGAGACCCAGTACTTC
NA TRBJ1-2 NA TRBV4-3 CASSQDRQVYGYTF TGCGCCAGCAGCCAAGATCGACAGGTCTATGGCTACACCTTC
TRBD1 TRBJ1-6 NA TRBV20-1 CSARDRGGWPYNSPLHF TGCAGTGCTCGTGACAGGGGAGGATGGCCTTATAATTCACCCCTCCACTTT
NA TRBJ1-2 NA TRBV9 CASSVAPGIYGYTF TGTGCCAGCAGCGTAGCGCCCGGCATCTATGGCTACACCTTC
NA TRBJ1-5 NA TRBV30 CAWSVMGQPQHF TGTGCCTGGAGTGTCATGGGTCAGCCCCAGCATTTT
TRBD1 TRBJ1-1 NA TRBV25-1 CASSGTGVGTEAFF TGTGCCAGCAGTGGTACAGGGGTGGGCACTGAAGCTTTCTTT
NA TRBJ1-1 NA TRBV7-2 CASSWVLRRNTEAFF TGTGCCAGCAGCTGGGTATTAAGGAGGAACACTGAAGCTTTCTTT
NA TRBJ1-2 NA TRBV9 CASSVGIGGKGYTF TGTGCCAGCAGCGTAGGAATCGGGGGGAAAGGCTACACCTTC
TRBD1 TRBJ2-5 few TRBV4-2 CASSQPGQGAETQYF TGTGCCAGCAGCCAACCCGGACAGGGAGCAGAGACCCAGTACTTC
NA TRBJ1-1 NA TRBV4-2 CASSQEGRYTEAFF TGTGCCAGCAGCCAAGAGGGTCGGTACACTGAAGCTTTCTTT
TRBD1 TRBJ1-4 NA TRBV19 CASEDRDRDGKLFF TGTGCCAGTGAGGACCGGGACAGGGACGGAAAACTGTTTTTT
NA TRBJ1-1 NA TRBV20-1 CSASEGSGTEAFF TGCAGTGCTAGTGAGGGAAGTGGCACTGAAGCTTTCTTT
NA TRBJ1-2 NA TRBV4-3 CASSQEGGPRGYGYTF TGCGCCAGCAGCCAAGAGGGTGGGCCAAGGGGTTATGGCTACACCTTC
NA TRBJ1-5 NA TRBV20-1 CSASAPYSNQPQHF TGCAGTGCTAGTGCGCCATATAGCAATCAGCCCCAGCATTTT
NA TRBJ1-5 NA TRBV6-5 CASSYKTANQPQHF TGTGCCAGCAGTTACAAGACGGCAAATCAGCCCCAGCATTTT
TRBD2 TRBJ2-6 few TRBV7-3 CASSLTPGEGPGANVLTF TGTGCCAGCAGCTTAACCCCGGGGGAGGGCCCTGGGGCCAACGTCCTGACTTTC
NA TRBJ1-2 NA TRBV19 CASSVARYGYTF TGTGCCAGTAGTGTCGCCCGCTATGGCTACACCTTC
NA TRBJ1-6 NA TRBV6-5 CASSYELDSPLHF TGTGCCAGCAGTTACGAGCTCGATTCACCCCTCCACTTT
NA TRBJ1-5 NA TRBV5-6 CASSLWLGQPQHF TGTGCCAGCAGCTTATGGTTAGGACAGCCCCAGCATTTT
NA TRBJ2-3 once TRBV6-2/TRBV6-3 CASSYSIGPRPDTQYF TGTGCCAGCAGTTACTCGATCGGACCTAGACCAGATACGCAGTATTTT
NA TRBJ2-7 NA TRBV9 CASSVQGGSYEQYF TGTGCCAGCAGCGTTCAGGGGGGGTCCTACGAGCAGTACTTC
TRBD2 TRBJ2-7 NA TRBV27 CASSVGLEFDEQYF TGTGCCAGCAGCGTAGGACTAGAATTTGACGAGCAGTACTTC
NA TRBJ1-6 NA TRBV9 CASSVGTTHSPLHF TGTGCCAGCAGCGTAGGGACGACTCATTCACCCCTCCACTTT
TRBD1 TRBJ1-1 NA TRBV19 CASSRQGLMNTEAFF TGTGCCAGTAGTAGACAGGGCCTCATGAACACTGAAGCTTTCTTT
NA TRBJ2-2 NA TRBV28 CASSLGTLLDGELFF TGTGCCAGCAGCCTCGGGACTCTCCTTGACGGGGAGCTGTTTTTT
NA TRBJ1-2 NA TRBV7-3 CASSPDRNYGYTF TGTGCCAGCAGCCCCGACAGGAACTATGGCTACACCTTC
NA TRBJ1-2 NA TRBV18 CASSPGADYGYTF TGTGCCAGCTCACCTGGGGCGGACTATGGCTACACCTTC
TRBD2 TRBJ2-5 NA TRBV4-1 CASSQDRGLAGGQETQYF TGCGCCAGCAGCCAAGATAGGGGACTAGCGGGAGGGCAAGAGACCCAGTACTTC
NA TRBJ1-4 NA TRBV21-1 CASSKPADEKLFF TGTGCCAGCAGCAAACCTGCAGATGAAAAACTGTTTTTT
TRBD1 TRBJ2-7 NA TRBV14 CANYLQGESHEQYF TGTGCCAACTATCTACAGGGGGAGTCCCACGAGCAGTACTTC
NA TRBJ1-1 once TRBV6-5 CASSYSGQTNTEAFF TGTGCCAGCAGTTACTCGGGGCAGACGAACACTGAAGCTTTCTTT
TRBD1 TRBJ1-1 NA TRBV14 CASSHRRQGTEAFF TGTGCCAGCAGCCACCGAAGACAGGGCACTGAAGCTTTCTTT